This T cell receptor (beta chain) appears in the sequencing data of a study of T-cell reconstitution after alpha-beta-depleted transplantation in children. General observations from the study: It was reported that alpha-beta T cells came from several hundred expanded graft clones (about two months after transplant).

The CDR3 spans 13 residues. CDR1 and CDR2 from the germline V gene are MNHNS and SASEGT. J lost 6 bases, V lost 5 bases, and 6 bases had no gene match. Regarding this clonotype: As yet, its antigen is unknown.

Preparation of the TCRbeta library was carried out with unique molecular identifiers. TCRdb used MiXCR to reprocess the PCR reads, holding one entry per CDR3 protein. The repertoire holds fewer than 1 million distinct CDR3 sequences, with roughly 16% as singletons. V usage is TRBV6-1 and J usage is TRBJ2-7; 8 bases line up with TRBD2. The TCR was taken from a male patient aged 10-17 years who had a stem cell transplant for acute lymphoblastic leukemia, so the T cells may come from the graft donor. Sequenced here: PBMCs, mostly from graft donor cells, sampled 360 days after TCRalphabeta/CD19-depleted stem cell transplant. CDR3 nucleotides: TGTGCCAGCAGTCCCGGGGGGGGAGCCGAGCAGTACTTC. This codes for CASSPGGGAEQYF.